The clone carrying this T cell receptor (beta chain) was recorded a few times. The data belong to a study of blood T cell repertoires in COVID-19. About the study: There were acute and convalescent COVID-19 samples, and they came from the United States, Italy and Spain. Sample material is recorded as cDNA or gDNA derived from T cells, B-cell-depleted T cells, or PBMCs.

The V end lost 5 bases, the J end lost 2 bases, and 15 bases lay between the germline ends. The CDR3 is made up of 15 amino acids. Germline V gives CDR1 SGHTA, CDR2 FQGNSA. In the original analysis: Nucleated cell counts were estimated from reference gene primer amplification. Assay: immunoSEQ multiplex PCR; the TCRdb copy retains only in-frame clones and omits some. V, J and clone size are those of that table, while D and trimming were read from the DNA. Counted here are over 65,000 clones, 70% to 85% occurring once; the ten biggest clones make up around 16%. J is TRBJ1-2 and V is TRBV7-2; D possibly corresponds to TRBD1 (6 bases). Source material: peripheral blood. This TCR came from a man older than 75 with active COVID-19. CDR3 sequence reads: CASSPTGTQNYGYTF. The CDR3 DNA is TGTGCCAGCAGCCCAACCGGGACACAAAACTATGGCTACACCTTC.